This T cell receptor (beta chain) was profiled in a study of Ad26.COV2.S vaccination and SARS-CoV-2 variants. The V gene end was trimmed by 2 bases and the J gene end by 10 bases; junction bases not matched to a gene: 11. The V gene's germline CDR1 is LGHNA and CDR2 YSLEER. The CDR3 has 16 residues. The assay was immunoSEQ multiplex PCR, and TCRdb's table has in-frame clones only and misses some. The sample records 400,000 to 450,000 clones, around 92% being singletons. Sample treatment: around 19 received Ad26.COV2.S at low or high dose, single or two shots; roughly 5 received placebo; per-sample allocation not given. Vaccine and placebo recipients were sampled on day 63 after the first injection.

The sequence was collected from a person aged 18-60 years who received the Ad26.COV2.S COVID-19 vaccine or a placebo. Sample: peripheral blood, taken in a trial of Ad26.COV2.S vaccine versus placebo. V gene TRBV4-3 combines with J gene TRBJ1-6, with 7 bases that match TRBD1. The CDR3 sequence is CASSQHGQVLESPLHF. The CDR3, as DNA: TGCGCCAGCAGCCAACACGGACAGGTATTAGAGTCACCCCTCCACTTT.